The rows below give T cell receptor beta chains drawn from one sample of a study of regulatory and conventional T cells in RAG deficiency. Sequencing was performed with immunoSEQ multiplex PCR; in TCRdb, only in-frame clones are kept and a portion is missing. This table has just under 9,500 clones, more than 80% appearing once. The sample was also reused in another study, on regulatory T cells.

What was sequenced was Tregs sorted from blood. All receptors derive from a human donor in good health. Each CDR3 is given with its conserved first and last residue. The D gene is left open where the match is weak. Size tells how often a clone was seen (once, few, many) or the class of an expanded clone, and some rows leave it out.

clone_size j_call v_call d_call cdr3_nt cdr3_aa
. TRBJ2-7 TRBV19 TRBD2 TGTGCCAGCAGCCCCCGGCGGGAGAGCTCCTACGAGCAGTACTTC CASSPRRESSYEQYF
. TRBJ1-1 TRBV5-5 . TGTGCCAGCAGCAAAAGTGGACAGCTTGAAGCTTTCTTT CASSKSGQLEAFF
. TRBJ1-6 TRBV10-3 . TGTGCCATCAGTGAGCTCGGGGTTAATTCACCCCTCCACTTT CAISELGVNSPLHF
. TRBJ1-1 TRBV28 . TGTGCCAGCAGTTTTGGGTCGCGGAGGGTGGGGACTGAAGCTTTCTTT CASSFGSRRVGTEAFF
. TRBJ2-7 TRBV6-1 . TGTGCCAGCAGTGAAGAAGGGGCCTCCTACGAGCAGTACTTC CASSEEGASYEQYF
. TRBJ2-7 TRBV28 . TGTGCCAGCGGGCCTGGGGGCGGGGGAGTATACGAGCAGTACTTC CASGPGGGGVYEQYF
. TRBJ1-3 TRBV6-5 TRBD1 TGTGCCAGCAGTTATATAGGGACAGGCTCTGGAAACACCATATATTTT CASSYIGTGSGNTIYF
. TRBJ2-5 TRBV6-1 . TGTGCCAGCAGTGATGACAGTTGGGCCCAAGAGACCCAGTACTTC CASSDDSWAQETQYF
once TRBJ1-5 TRBV19 . TGTGCCAGTAGTCTCCTGGGGGGCGGTCAGCCCCAGCATTTT CASSLLGGGQPQHF
. TRBJ2-1 TRBV4-2 . TGTGCCAGCAGCCAAGATCGTAGAGGGGCCGGAGGGAGGACCTACAATGAGCAGTTCTTC CASSQDRRGAGGRTYNEQFF
. TRBJ2-7 TRBV29-1 . TGCAGCGTTGAGAAGGGATCCCCCTACGATCAGTACTTC CSVEKGSPYDQYF
. TRBJ2-7 TRBV5-1 . TGCGCCAGCAGCGGAGGGACAAGCGGCGAGCAGTACTTC CASSGGTSGEQYF
. TRBJ1-1 TRBV6-1 . TGTGCCAGCAGTGAAATGTCGGTGGACCCGAACACTGAAGCTTTCTTT CASSEMSVDPNTEAFF
. TRBJ2-7 TRBV6-1 . TGTGCCAGCACCTTAGTGGCAGATACATCCTACGAGCAGTACTTC CASTLVADTSYEQYF
. TRBJ2-7 TRBV10-1 TRBD2 TGCGCCAGCAGTGAGACGACGACTAGCGGGCCCTGGGACTTC CASSETTTSGPWDF
. TRBJ2-7 TRBV28 TRBD1 TGTGCCAGCAGTGAAACACAGGGGAAGGGGTACGAGCAGTACTTC CASSETQGKGYEQYF
. TRBJ1-4 TRBV7-7 . TGTGCTAGCAGCAGAACGACAGCAACTAATGAAAAACTGTTTTTT CASSRTTATNEKLFF
. TRBJ1-1 TRBV18 TRBD1 TGTGCCAGCTCAACCACCTTAGGGGGGACAGGGATGGGGCGCCCTGAAGCTTTCTTT CASSTTLGGTGMGRPEAFF
. TRBJ2-7 TRBV5-1 . TGCGCCAGCAGCTTGGAGCGGGCCTCGGGACTGACATTACGAATGCAGTACTTC CASSLERASGLTLRMQYF
. TRBJ2-5 TRBV6-4 TRBD2 TGTGCCAGCAGTGAGGGACTAGCGGGAGGCCCAGAGACCCAGTACTTC CASSEGLAGGPETQYF
. TRBJ1-2 TRBV15 . TGTGCCACCAGCAGAGATAACTATGGCTACACCTTC CATSRDNYGYTF
. TRBJ2-7 TRBV7-9 TRBD2 TGTGCCAGCAGCCAAGCCGGGACTAGCGGTTACGAGCAGTACTTC CASSQAGTSGYEQYF
. TRBJ2-7 TRBV7-9 . TGTGCCAGCAGCTTAGCGGGGGGGCGACTTTCAGAGCAGTACTTC CASSLAGGRLSEQYF
. TRBJ2-3 TRBV6-1 . TGTGCCAGCAGATACACAGATACGCAGTATTTT CASRYTDTQYF
once TRBJ1-1 TRBV19 . TGTGCCAGTAGTCAGGAAAAGAACACTGAAGCTTTCTTT CASSQEKNTEAFF
. TRBJ2-7 TRBV10-3 TRBD2 TGTGCCATCAGTGGAATGACTAGCGGGCCCAAGGTGTACGAGCAGTACTTC CAISGMTSGPKVYEQYF
. TRBJ2-1 TRBV29-1 TRBD2 TGCAGCGTTGGTGCTAGCGGGAGCTACAATGAGCAGTTCTTC CSVGASGSYNEQFF
. TRBJ2-1 TRBV27 TRBD2 TGTGCCAGCAGCTCCCACGGACTAGCGCTATGCAATGAGCAGTTCTTC CASSSHGLALCNEQFF
. TRBJ1-5 TRBV19 . TGTGCCAGTAGGAGGGGTAGGAGCAATCAGCCCCAGCATTTT CASRRGRSNQPQHF
. TRBJ2-7 TRBV19 . TGTGCCAGTAGTATGACAGAAACAACAGGCTCCTACGAGCAGTACTTC CASSMTETTGSYEQYF
. TRBJ2-5 TRBV11-1 . TGTGCCAGCAGCTTAGGGGGGTTGACAGAGACCCAGTACTTC CASSLGGLTETQYF
. TRBJ1-1 TRBV9 TRBD1 TGTGCCAGCAGCGAGAGACAGGGGTTGAACACTGAAGCTTTCTTT CASSERQGLNTEAFF
. TRBJ2-1 TRBV6-5 . TGTGCCAGCAGTTATTCGATATGGGAGACCTACAATGAGCAGTTCTTC CASSYSIWETYNEQFF
. TRBJ2-2 TRBV19 TRBD2 TGTGCCAGTGGGGGCGGGAGGGCCACCGGGGAGCTGTTTTTT CASGGGRATGELFF
few TRBJ2-5 TRBV5-6 . TGTGCCAGCAGCTCAAACTCTCAGAGGCGCGGGGAAGAGACCCAGTACTTC CASSSNSQRRGEETQYF
. TRBJ2-3 TRBV4-2 . TGTGCCAGCAGAGACCTCAGATCTAGTACAGATACGCAGTATTTT CASRDLRSSTDTQYF
. TRBJ1-2 TRBV6-5 . TGTGCCAGCACCAAAATAGGAGTAGACTATGGCTACACCTTC CASTKIGVDYGYTF
. TRBJ2-5 TRBV7-7 . TGTGCTAGCAGCCTTGGAGGGGGTAGTATCCAAGAGACCCAGTACTTC CASSLGGGSIQETQYF
. TRBJ2-1 TRBV19 . TGTGCCAGTAAAGCTAGCGTGATAAGCTCCTACAATGAGCAGTTCTTC CASKASVISSYNEQFF
. TRBJ2-1 TRBV5-8 . TGTGCCAGCAGCTTGTTCAAGCAGTTCTTC CASSLFKQFF
. TRBJ2-2 TRBV11-2 . TGTGCCAGCAGCTTAAGAGGGCTCCCCGGGGAGCTGTTTTTT CASSLRGLPGELFF
. TRBJ2-5 TRBV5-1 . TGCGCCAGCAGTGGGGGGCTGATGCAAGAGACCCAGTACTTC CASSGGLMQETQYF
. TRBJ1-6 TRBV7-2 . TGTGCCAGCAGCCTAGGTCAGATTAGAAATTCACCCCTCCACTTT CASSLGQIRNSPLHF
. TRBJ1-5 TRBV7-2 . TGTGCCAGCAGCCATCGGGGGGGGAGTGGCAATCAGCCCCAGCATTTT CASSHRGGSGNQPQHF
. TRBJ1-2 TRBV9 TRBD1 TGTGCCAGCAGCGAGTCGGGACAGGGGCGTTTCAACTATGGCTACACCTTC CASSESGQGRFNYGYTF
. TRBJ2-5 TRBV7-2 . TGTGCCAGCAGCTTTCGGGGGAGCCCCCAAGAGACCCAGTACTTC CASSFRGSPQETQYF
. TRBJ1-4 TRBV7-9 . TGTGCCAGCAGCCCTAGGGCGGACAGCGAAAAACTGTTTTTT CASSPRADSEKLFF
. TRBJ1-3 TRBV11-3 . TGTGCCAGCAGCTTGGACCCGCTAGGAAACACCATATATTTT CASSLDPLGNTIYF
. TRBJ2-1 TRBV5-6 TRBD1 TGTGCCAGCAGCTCCCGACAGGGGGGTATTAATGAGCAGTTCTTC CASSSRQGGINEQFF
few TRBJ1-2 TRBV6-6 . TGTGCCAGCTCTGAAGGGGCCAGGATCACTTATGGCTACACCTTC CASSEGARITYGYTF
. TRBJ1-1 TRBV6-5 . TGTGCCAGCAGTTACTTGGACTCCCCAGCTTTCTTT CASSYLDSPAFF
once TRBJ1-5 TRBV5-1 TRBD1 TGCGCCAGCAGCTGGGACAGGGGTGGTCAGCCCCAGCATTTT CASSWDRGGQPQHF
. TRBJ2-5 TRBV5-8 . TGTGCCAGCAGCTGGAAGGGGAACCAAGAGACCCAGTACTTC CASSWKGNQETQYF
. TRBJ1-6 TRBV6-5 TRBD1 TGTGCCAGCAGTTTGGACAGGGGAAATTCACCCCTCCACTTT CASSLDRGNSPLHF
. TRBJ2-3 TRBV21-1 . TGTGCCAGCAGGAGCGGGAGGGGCCCAGATACGCAGTATTTT CASRSGRGPDTQYF
. TRBJ2-5 TRBV5-1 TRBD2 TGCGCCAGCAGCTGGGCTAGCGGACGTCAAGAGACCCAGTACTTC CASSWASGRQETQYF
. TRBJ1-3 TRBV5-1 . TGCGCCAGCAGCTTGATCCCCACCGACACCTCTGGAAACACCATATATTTT CASSLIPTDTSGNTIYF
few TRBJ1-2 TRBV2 . TGTGCCAGCAGTGGATCCGGGACAATTTACGGCTACACCTTC CASSGSGTIYGYTF
. TRBJ1-3 TRBV5-5 . TGTGCCAGCAGCACCGGGACGGCCCCTGGAAACACCATATATTTT CASSTGTAPGNTIYF